This T cell receptor (beta chain) is from a study of Ad26.COV2.S vaccination and SARS-CoV-2 variants. The overall study: The authors gave Ad26.COV2.S intramuscularly, either once or twice 56 days apart.

Germline loops: CDR1 MDHEN, CDR2 SYDVKM. J was trimmed by 0 bases and V by 6 bases; bases with no gene match: 8. The CDR3 spans 15 residues. Profiling relied on immunoSEQ multiplex PCR, and the TCRdb table lists in-frame clones only, not all of them. The data contain approximately 410,000 clones, about nine tenths of them seen just once; the ten biggest clones take up approximately 1.7%. Documented treatment: roughly 20 received Ad26.COV2.S at low or high dose, single or two shots; 5 received placebo; per-sample allocation not given. Day 63 after the first vaccine or placebo injection was the time point for sampling. Participants' vaccine, an Ad26 vector, delivered Wuhan-strain SARS-CoV-2 spike.

The chain is built from TRBV28 and TRBJ2-7, with TRBD1 matching 7 bases. This receptor was identified in a person between 18 and 65 years old who received the Ad26.COV2.S COVID-19 vaccine or a placebo. The source material was peripheral blood, sampled in a trial of Ad26.COV2.S vaccine versus placebo. In DNA form, the CDR3 reads TGTGCCAGCAGCTACAGGGGTTCACGCTCCTACGAGCAGTACTTC. It translates to CASSYRGSRSYEQYF.